Presented here are 9 T cell receptor beta chains from one specimen sequenced in a study of cytomegalovirus exposure and HLA in healthy donors. The PCR made use of 60 Vbeta and 13 Jbeta primers. Libraries were prepared by immunoSEQ multiplex PCR; TCRdb keeps only in-frame clonotypes and omits some of them. In the table there are 90,000 to 120,000 clones, around 78% of which are singletons. The sample consisted of PBMCs. These receptors were obtained from a man younger than 40 in good health and CMV-seronegative.

The chain joins TRBV9 to TRBJ2-5, with 7 nucleotides matching TRBD2. The CDR3 extends over 13 amino acids. V shed 4 bases and J 2 bases; nucleotides not matched to a gene: 2. CDR1 is SGDLS, CDR2 YYNGEE, per germline. In nucleotides, the CDR3 is TGTGCCAGCAGCTACGGGGGGCAAGAGACCCAGTACTTC. Translation: CASSYGGQETQYF.

This rearrangement joins TRBV18 to TRBJ1-2, with D possibly being TRBD1 (5 bases). CDR3 length: 16 residues. Germline assignment: CDR1 KGHSH and CDR2 LQKENI. Trimming stripped 3 bases from V and 1 base from J, with 15 bases between. CDR3 region: CASSPQTGTNNYGYTF. The CDR3 DNA reads TGTGCCAGCTCACCTCAAACAGGAACGAATAACTATGGCTACACCTTC.

The rearrangement joins TRBV18 to TRBJ1-1; D may be TRBD1 (5 bases). V gave up 10 bases and J gave up 6 bases, with 27 bases separating them. Germline V gene lookup returns CDR1 KGHSH and CDR2 LQKENI. The CDR3 covers 16 residues. CDR3 residues: CANLVGLLEGLAEAFF. CDR3 in DNA: TGTGCCAACCTAGTTGGGTTGTTGGAGGGGTTGGCTGAAGCTTTCTTT.

This clone came up once. The chain joins TRBV10-1 to TRBJ2-7; TRBD2 matches at 14 bases. The CDR3 sequence is 16 residues long. Germline V CDR1 and CDR2: WNHNN, SYGVQD (reference sequence). V shed 6 bases, J shed 6 bases, and the junction held 10 bases outside the gene matches. The CDR3 sequence: CASRKRTSGRSVEQYF. CDR3 sequence (DNA): TGCGCCAGCAGAAAGCGGACTAGCGGGAGGAGTGTCGAGCAGTACTTC.

The gene calls are TRBV29-1 and TRBJ2-3; D is perhaps TRBD1 (5 bases). Looked up from germline, CDR1 is SQVTM and CDR2 is ANQGSEA. The CDR3 extends over 12 amino acids. The ends were cut back, 7 bases at V and 2 bases at J, with 10 bases in the middle. This CDR3 reads CSEADNTDTQYF. For the CDR3, the DNA is TGCAGCGAGGCGGACAACACAGATACGCAGTATTTT.

In this sample, this clone turned up a few times. The chain carries TRBV7-2 and TRBJ2-1; D might be TRBD2 (6 bases). CDR1 is SGHTA, CDR2 FQGNSA, per germline. Between the trimmed V and J ends, which lost 0 bases and 2 bases, there was a span of 8 bases. The CDR3 loop spans 15 amino acids. The CDR3, as DNA: TGTGCCAGCAGCTTAGCCGGGGGTACCTACAATGAGCAGTTCTTC. This translates into CASSLAGGTYNEQFF.

V usage is TRBV6-6 and J usage is TRBJ2-3; tentative D call: TRBD1 (6 bases). CDR3 length: 14 residues. V was shortened by 7 bases and J by 7 bases, with 18 bases between the two germline ends. Germline V gene lookup returns CDR1 MNHNY and CDR2 SVGAGI (reference sequence). The CDR3 sequence is CASIYRDTDYTQYF. The CDR3 region has the DNA TGTGCCAGCATCTACCGGGACACTGATTATACGCAGTATTTT.

The rearrangement links TRBV19 to TRBJ2-5; TRBD1 might be the D (6 bases). TRBJ2-7 matches the DNA end more closely, so the J call is doubtful. The CDR3 totals 11 residues. The germline V gene has CDR1 LNHDA and CDR2 SQIVND (reference sequence). The chain's CDR3 is CASAQGYEQYF. The CDR3 DNA follows: TGTGCCAGTGCACAGGGCTACGAGCAGTACTTC.

V is TRBV7-2 and J is TRBJ1-6; TRBD1 agrees at 7 bases. The germline gives CDR1 SGHTA, CDR2 FQGNSA. V dropped 6 bases and J dropped 9; count of bases not matched to a gene: 2. The CDR3 contains 12 residues. The CDR3 DNA follows: TGTGCCAGCAGGACAGGGAGTTCACCCCTCCACTTT. It yields the protein CASRTGSSPLHF.